Listed here are 20 T cell receptor beta chains from one sample, sequenced in a study of cytomegalovirus exposure and HLA in healthy donors. PCR involved 60 Vbeta and 13 Jbeta primers. Method: immunoSEQ multiplex PCR; TCRdb's copy keeps in-frame clones and lacks some. The sample shows 45,000 to 55,000 clones, roughly 53% of them seen only once. Specimen: PBMCs. These receptors came from a human donor in good health.

This clone showed up just once. The chain combines TRBV30 with TRBJ1-5; D is undetermined. The germline gives CDR1 GTSNPN, CDR2 SVGIG (reference sequence). Trimming pared 2 bases from V and 10 bases from J, leaving 9 bases between. CDR3 length: 11 residues. In DNA, the CDR3 is TGTGCCTGGAGTACCGGTGGTCCCCAGCATTTT. Its translation: CAWSTGGPQHF.

The chain couples TRBV19 to TRBJ1-1; D not resolved. The CDR3 is 15 residues long. Trimming shortened V by 5 bases and J by 5 bases, and 18 bases separated the two germline ends. CDR1 is LNHDA, CDR2 SQIVND, per germline (reference sequence). CDR3 sequence: CASSPEARTRTEAFF. CDR3 nucleotides: TGTGCCAGTAGTCCCGAGGCAAGAACGAGGACTGAAGCTTTCTTT.

Only a few counts were recorded for this clone. The chain has TRBV10-1 and TRBJ2-7; 8 nucleotides line up with TRBD1. Germline CDR1 WNHNN, CDR2 SYGVQD (reference sequence). With 3 bases clipped from V and 7 bases from J, the junction kept 11 bases outside the gene matches. The CDR3 contains 15 residues. The CDR3 coding sequence is TGCGCCAGCAGTGAAGGTGGGACAGGTATTGGGGAGCAGTACTTC. It specifies CASSEGGTGIGEQYF.

The V gene is TRBV7-6, the J gene TRBJ1-5; 9 bases are a match to TRBD1. CDR1 is SGHVS and CDR2 is FNYEAQ in the germline V gene. This CDR3 region has 16 residues. V lost 5 bases, J lost 7 bases, and 12 bases stayed unmatched. DNA for the CDR3: TGTGCCAGCAGCCAAAATACAGGGGGCACGGGCCAGCCCCAGCATTTT. Translating it yields CASSQNTGGTGQPQHF.

This clone was counted between two and nine times. The chain employs TRBV7-6 and TRBJ2-2; the match to TRBD2 covers 11 bases. The CDR3 sequence is 15 residues long. Germline trimming cut 5 bases from V and 6 bases from J; bases unmatched to any gene: 5. Germline V lookup: CDR1 SGHVS, CDR2 FNYEAQ. The chain's CDR3 is CASSATSGGAGELFF. The CDR3 bases are TGTGCCAGCAGCGCTACTAGCGGGGGAGCCGGGGAGCTGTTTTTT.

This sequence joins TRBV5-1 and TRBJ2-3; 10 bases are a match to TRBD2. The CDR3 totals 16 residues. The germline CDR1 and CDR2 sequences are SGHRS and YFSETQ. V shed 0 bases and J 4 bases; nucleotides not matched to a gene: 5. The CDR3 DNA is TGCGCCAGCAGCTTGGCCCAGCGGGGGGGCCCAGATACGCAGTATTTT. This sequence encodes CASSLAQRGGPDTQYF.

The chain joins TRBV18 to TRBJ1-5; tentatively, D is TRBD1 (6 bases). The CDR3 has 19 amino acids. Germline assignment: CDR1 KGHSH and CDR2 LQKENI. The V and J ends lost 1 base and 3 bases respectively, with 22 bases between them. The CDR3 spells CASSPRPPTGDTDNQPQHF. In DNA, the CDR3 is TGTGCCAGCTCACCACGCCCCCCCACCGGGGACACAGACAATCAGCCCCAGCATTTT.

The chain links TRBV14 to TRBJ1-6; D uncertain. The V end was cut by 3 bases, the J end by 3 bases, with 6 bases between. This CDR3 spans 14 amino acids. Germline V gene lookup returns CDR1 SGHDN and CDR2 FVKESK. The CDR3 is CASSHGLYNSPLHF. CDR3 DNA: TGTGCCAGCAGCCACGGACTCTATAATTCACCCCTCCACTTT. Based on the CDR3 plus reference TRBV14 and TRBJ1-6, the full variable domain is EAGVTQFPSHSVIEKGQTVTLRCDPISGHDNLYWYRRVMGKEIKFLLHFVKESKQDESGMPNNRFLAERTGGTYSTLKVQPAELEDSGVYFCASSHGLYNSPLHFGNGTRLTVT.

The rearrangement links TRBV5-4 to TRBJ2-7; 9 nucleotides line up with TRBD1. Germline CDR1 is SGHNT and CDR2 is YYREEE (reference sequence). The CDR3 is 16 amino acids. Trimming took 8 bases from V and 0 from J; bases not matched to a gene: 12. The CDR3 here is CARSGHRGRSSYEQYF. The CDR3 nucleotides read TGTGCCAGAAGCGGCCACAGGGGGCGAAGCTCCTACGAGCAGTACTTC.

On this clone itself: Other DNA sequences in this specimen translate into the identical CDR3. This chain connects TRBV7-9 to TRBJ2-1, with D possibly TRBD2 on 5 matching bases. V was trimmed by 1 base and J by 0 bases, leaving 10 bases between them. CDR1 is SEHNR and CDR2 is FQNEAQ in the germline V gene (reference sequence). This CDR3 contains 16 residues. CDR3: CASSLVSGSSYNEQFF. In nucleotides, the CDR3 is TGTGCCAGCAGCTTAGTAAGCGGTAGCTCCTACAATGAGCAGTTCTTC.

The CDR3 bases are TGTGCCAGCAGGAGGGTCGGGGAACCCAAAGCTTTCTTT. It specifies CASRRVGEPKAFF. The rearrangement uses TRBV27 and TRBJ1-1; the D is unclear. The CDR3 consists of 13 residues. V dropped 6 bases and J dropped 9 bases, with 17 bases sitting between them. From germline, CDR1 is MNHEY and CDR2 SMNVEV (reference sequence).

V is TRBV5-8 and J is TRBJ1-5; tentatively, D is TRBD1 (5 bases). This CDR3 comprises 17 residues. Trimming shortened V by 0 bases and J by 1 base, and 14 bases separated the two germline ends. Germline values: CDR1 SGHTS, CDR2 YDEGEE. CDR3 loop: CASSLAGGAYSNQPQHF. The DNA of the CDR3 is TGTGCCAGCAGCTTGGCCGGTGGGGCGTACAGCAATCAGCCCCAGCATTTT.

V gene TRBV7-9 combines with J gene TRBJ2-2; 13 bases are shared with TRBD2. The CDR3 loop spans 18 amino acids. The V segment lost 5 bases and the J segment 1 base; nucleotides outside the gene matches: 7. Germline CDR1 is SEHNR and CDR2 is FQNEAQ (reference sequence). This CDR3 reads CASSPQLAGGLNTGELFF. The CDR3 DNA sequence: TGTGCCAGCAGCCCGCAACTAGCGGGGGGGCTGAACACCGGGGAGCTGTTTTTT.

The chain carries TRBV12-5 and TRBJ1-1; 8 nucleotides align to TRBD1. CDR1 LGHNT and CDR2 FRNRAP come from the germline V gene. The CDR3 runs to 12 residues. With 6 bases clipped from V and 7 bases from J, the junction kept 4 bases outside the gene matches. As DNA, the CDR3 is TGTGCTAGTGGAATCGGACAGGGTGAAGCTTTCTTT. Residues: CASGIGQGEAFF.

This rearrangement joins TRBV2 to TRBJ1-1; D gene ambiguous. Germline V CDR1 and CDR2: SNHLY, FYNNEI. The CDR3 extends over 12 amino acids. The ends were cut back, 3 bases at V and 6 bases at J, with 8 bases in the middle. The CDR3 is CASSDRAAEAFF. CDR3 coding DNA: TGTGCCAGCAGTGATCGTGCAGCTGAAGCTTTCTTT.

There are a few counts of this clone. The genes are TRBV6-6 and TRBJ1-5, with 7 bases lining up with TRBD1. The CDR3 is 14 residues long. Germline V gene sequence: CDR1 MNHNY, CDR2 SVGAGI (reference sequence). The V and J ends lost 6 bases and 4 bases, in that order; junction bases with no gene match: 6. This CDR3 reads CASSKTGKNQPQHF. The CDR3 coding sequence is TGTGCCAGCAGCAAGACAGGGAAAAATCAGCCCCAGCATTTT.

The genes are TRBV5-6 and TRBJ2-5; 7 bases match TRBD2. V dropped 4 bases and J dropped 4; count of bases not matched to a gene: 13. The CDR3 covers 16 residues. Germline V gene lookup returns CDR1 SGHDT and CDR2 YYEEEE. The CDR3 region is CASSPPGGAVGETQYF. Here the CDR3 DNA reads TGTGCCAGCAGCCCACCGGGAGGAGCTGTCGGAGAGACCCAGTACTTC.

This sequence joins TRBV2 and TRBJ2-7; D possibly corresponds to TRBD2 (7 bases). Germline V CDR1 and CDR2: SNHLY, FYNNEI. V was cut by 6 bases and J by 2 bases, with 23 bases left in between. The CDR3 consists of 17 residues. The CDR3 DNA reads as TGTGCCAGCAGGCCGCAACTCGGGGGCGGGGGTACCTACGAGCAGTACTTC. Its translation: CASRPQLGGGGTYEQYF. Full variable domain (rest looked up from reference TRBV2 and TRBJ2-7): EPEVTQTPSHQVTQMGQEVILRCVPISNHLYFYWYRQILGQKVEFLVSFYNNEISEKSEIFDDQFSVERPDGSNFTLKIRSTKLEDSAMYFCASRPQLGGGGTYEQYFGPGTRLTVT.

V gene TRBV19 combines with J gene TRBJ2-7; the D is unclear. V lost 3 bases and J lost 2, with 14 bases in between. The CDR3 runs 15 residues. From germline, CDR1 is LNHDA and CDR2 SQIVND (reference sequence). CDR3 amino acids: CASSMESYSTYEQYF. The CDR3 DNA is TGTGCCAGTAGTATGGAGTCGTATTCAACCTACGAGCAGTACTTC.

J is TRBJ1-1 and V is TRBV12-5; D perhaps matches TRBD1 (5 bases). The CDR3 extends over 12 amino acids. Trimming took off 7 bases at V and 11 bases at J, with 17 bases between the two ends. Per the germline V gene, CDR1 is LGHNT and CDR2 is FRNRAP. The CDR3 loop is CASAADSRWAFF. As DNA, the CDR3 is TGTGCTAGTGCCGCTGACAGCCGGTGGGCTTTCTTT.